This is a list of T cell receptor beta chains from one sample in a study of OX40 agonist ivuxolimab in advanced cancers. Repertoires were generated with immunoSEQ multiplex PCR, while TCRdb's copy carries only in-frame clones and drops some. The sample includes tens of thousands of clones, 90% to 95% seen only once; the top ten take 13% to 15%. The sample was CD4+ or CD8+ T cells sorted from blood, taken in a trial of the OX40 agonist ivuxolimab. Receptors were obtained from an adult with an advanced solid tumor such as melanoma, head and neck, liver or kidney cancer. CDR3s include the opening cysteine and the closing phenylalanine or tryptophan. Each record gives: D gene, V gene, clone size, J gene, CDR3 DNA, CDR3 protein. D genes are given only for firm matches. For some rows the clone size is stated as once, few or many, or as a class when expanded; others skip it.

D gene: TRBD2; V gene: TRBV6-4; clone size: NA; J gene: TRBJ2-3; CDR3 DNA: TGTGCCAGCACCGCCGGGGGGGCAACAGATACGCAGTATTTT; CDR3 protein: CASTAGGATDTQYF
D gene: NA; V gene: TRBV7-2; clone size: NA; J gene: TRBJ2-5; CDR3 DNA: TGTGCCAGCAGCCTAGGGCCCTCCCAAGAGACCCAGTACTTC; CDR3 protein: CASSLGPSQETQYF
D gene: NA; V gene: TRBV28; clone size: NA; J gene: TRBJ2-7; CDR3 DNA: TGTGCCAGCAGTTCGGAACCCACAGTGGCCTACGAGCAGTACTTC; CDR3 protein: CASSSEPTVAYEQYF
D gene: NA; V gene: TRBV5-4; clone size: once; J gene: TRBJ2-7; CDR3 DNA: TGTGCCAGCAGCCAAGATGCTACAGGGTGGAGCTCCTACGAGCAGTACTTC; CDR3 protein: CASSQDATGWSSYEQYF
D gene: NA; V gene: TRBV19; clone size: NA; J gene: TRBJ1-2; CDR3 DNA: TGTGCCAGTAGTATAGATCCCGAGCTCGACTATGGCTACACCTTC; CDR3 protein: CASSIDPELDYGYTF
D gene: NA; V gene: TRBV7-6; clone size: NA; J gene: TRBJ2-7; CDR3 DNA: TGTGCCAGCAGCTTAGCCGAGGGGCCCCTCTACGAGCAGTACTTC; CDR3 protein: CASSLAEGPLYEQYF
D gene: TRBD1; V gene: TRBV4-3; clone size: NA; J gene: TRBJ1-2; CDR3 DNA: TGCGCCAGCAGCCACGACAGGGGCCCTTATGGCTACACCTTC; CDR3 protein: CASSHDRGPYGYTF
D gene: NA; V gene: TRBV7-2; clone size: NA; J gene: TRBJ2-7; CDR3 DNA: TGTGCCAGCAGCCCCCGTCTGGGCTCCTACGAGCAGTACTTC; CDR3 protein: CASSPRLGSYEQYF
D gene: TRBD1; V gene: TRBV2; clone size: NA; J gene: TRBJ1-2; CDR3 DNA: TGTGCCAGCCCTCAGGGGGCAGGGGGCGCCTGGGGCTACACCTTC; CDR3 protein: CASPQGAGGAWGYTF
D gene: NA; V gene: TRBV9; clone size: once; J gene: TRBJ2-1; CDR3 DNA: TGTGCCAGCAGCGTGAATTACAGGGACTACTACAATGAGCAGTTCTTC; CDR3 protein: CASSVNYRDYYNEQFF
D gene: NA; V gene: TRBV28; clone size: NA; J gene: TRBJ1-4; CDR3 DNA: TGTGCCAGCAGCCGTCGACAGTTCCAATGGGGTGAAAAACTGTTTTTT; CDR3 protein: CASSRRQFQWGEKLFF
D gene: NA; V gene: TRBV10-3; clone size: NA; J gene: TRBJ2-1; CDR3 DNA: TGTGCCATCAGTGAAGCGGGTTACAATGAGCAGTTCTTC; CDR3 protein: CAISEAGYNEQFF
D gene: NA; V gene: TRBV27; clone size: NA; J gene: TRBJ2-1; CDR3 DNA: TGTGCCAGCATTGAAAGGCGGGACCTCCCCTTAGGTGAGCAGTTCTTC; CDR3 protein: CASIERRDLPLGEQFF
D gene: NA; V gene: TRBV28; clone size: NA; J gene: TRBJ2-7; CDR3 DNA: TGTGCCAGCAGTTTCTCCAGCATCTACGAGCAGTACTTC; CDR3 protein: CASSFSSIYEQYF
D gene: NA; V gene: TRBV29-1; clone size: NA; J gene: TRBJ2-1; CDR3 DNA: TGCAGCGTTGAAGGCAGCTCCTACAATGAGCAGTTCTTC; CDR3 protein: CSVEGSSYNEQFF